This is a list of T cell receptor beta chains from one sample in a study of T cells in Graves' hyperthyroidism and ophthalmopathy. TCRdb used MiXCR to reprocess the multiplex PCR reads, holding one entry per CDR3 protein. The sample lists a few hundred thousand distinct CDR3 sequences, about 20% occurring once. Material for sequencing was blood. These TCRs come from a woman between 45 and 65 years old with Graves' hyperthyroidism. The CDR3 runs from the conserved cysteine through the conserved F or W. The D gene is left open where the match is weak. Only part of the rows carry a size: once, few, many, or a class if the clone is expanded.

clone size,J gene,D gene,V gene,CDR3 DNA,CDR3 protein
NA,TRBJ2-7,TRBD2,TRBV5-4,TGTGCCAGCAGTCCCACTAGCGCCTCCTACGAGCAGTACTTC,CASSPTSASYEQYF
NA,TRBJ2-1,TRBD1,TRBV20-1,TGCAGTGCTAGTCCTCCTCTCCGGGACAGGGAATTCTTC,CSASPPLRDREFF
NA,TRBJ2-5,NA,TRBV6-5,TGTGCCAGCAGTTACTCATCCAGCGATGTAGAGACCCAGTACTTC,CASSYSSSDVETQYF
many,TRBJ2-1,NA,TRBV3-1,TGTGCCAGCAGCCAACCCGGGACTCCAGAGCAGTTCTTC,CASSQPGTPEQFF
many,TRBJ1-1,NA,TRBV5-1,TGCGCCAGCGGGGAGTGGGGGAACACTGAAGCTTTCTTT,CASGEWGNTEAFF
few,TRBJ2-2,NA,TRBV2,TGTGCCAGCAGTGAACGAAGGGGGATCACCGGGGAGCTGTTTTTT,CASSERRGITGELFF
NA,TRBJ2-1,NA,TRBV29-1,TGCAGCGTAACGTCTAGCGCCTACAATGAGCAGTTCTTC,CSVTSSAYNEQFF
many,TRBJ2-2,TRBD1,TRBV18,TGTGCCAGCTCACCGGGGGACAGGATTCGGTCCGGGGAGCTGTTTTTT,CASSPGDRIRSGELFF
NA,TRBJ2-3,TRBD1,TRBV10-3,TGTGCCATACGCCCCCAGGGGGCCTTCACAGATACGCAGTATTTT,CAIRPQGAFTDTQYF
many,TRBJ2-5,TRBD2,TRBV7-2,TGTGCCAGCAGCTTAGGAGGGACTAGCGGGGGGCAGGAGACCCAGTACTTC,CASSLGGTSGGQETQYF